This T cell receptor beta chain was identified during a study of T-cell memory formation after mild COVID-19. Study-level background: TCR clusters were mostly donor specific. Study-wide results and limits: CD4+ clones that contracted lay mainly in CM and EM; CD8+ ones lay in EMRA. There was a balanced CD4/CD8 profile in clones contracting day 15 to 85, and later expanders leaned CD4+.

CDR1 and CDR2 from the germline V gene are SGHRS and YFSETQ. The CDR3 consists of 16 residues. V lost 3 bases and J lost 1; bases outside the gene matches: 3. To note about this clonotype: Its matching antigen is unknown.

A single record per CDR3 protein comes from TCRdb applying MiXCR to the 5' RACE reads. Among roughly 100,000 distinct CDR3 sequences listed, under 15% were seen once. This chain connects TRBV5-1 to TRBJ2-2; 10 nucleotides agree with TRBD2. This receptor was identified in an adult woman who had mild COVID-19 (a few samples of this study predate the infection). Cell type and time point are not known. The sequencing input was PBMCs or a T cell subset sorted from them (not recorded which). This CDR3 is CASSYWTSGNTGELFF. The CDR3 nucleotides read TGCGCCAGCAGCTATTGGACTAGCGGGAACACCGGGGAGCTGTTTTTT.